Listed here are 28 T cell receptor beta chains from one sample, sequenced in a study of breast tumors, draining lymph nodes, adjacent tissues. Each CDR3 protein gets one entry after TCRdb re-called the multiplex PCR reads with MiXCR. The sample records about 52,000 distinct CDR3 sequences, over 40% being singletons. The specimen sequenced was breast tumor tissue. The source is a female donor with breast cancer. Some clones in this sample may be carry-over from other donors' samples.

This chain connects TRBV6-2 or TRBV6-3 to TRBJ2-7; 7 positions agree with TRBD1. Unmatched junction bases numbered 9, after V lost 7 bases and J lost 3 bases. The germline gives CDR1 MNHEY, CDR2 SVGEGT. This CDR3 is built from 14 residues. The CDR3 reads CASTYPGQFYEQYF. CDR3 sequence (DNA): TGTGCCAGCACCTACCCGGGACAGTTCTACGAGCAGTACTTC.

Remarks on this clonotype: The conserved closing phenylalanine or tryptophan is absent in this CDR3, likely reflecting a read error. The chain uses TRBV24-1 and TRBJ1-3; D possibly corresponds to TRBD1 (5 bases). CDR1 is KGHDR, CDR2 SFDVKD, per germline. The CDR3 runs 14 residues. The V end was cut by 9 bases, the J end by 3 bases, with 14 bases between. This chain's CDR3 is CATLRGTVGNTIYS. CDR3 coding DNA: TGTGCCACCCTCCGCGGGACGGTTGGAAACACCATATATTCT.

This clonotype occurred many times. The chain employs TRBV12-3 or TRBV12-4 and TRBJ2-2; 7 positions agree with TRBD2. The J segment lost 5 bases and the V segment lost 10 bases, leaving 4 bases of the junction unmatched. CDR3 size: 12 residues. CDR3 coding DNA: TGTGCCACCCGGGGGGTGACCGGGGAGCTGTTTTTT. This codes for CATRGVTGELFF.

The gene calls are TRBV4-2 and TRBJ2-5, with D perhaps matching TRBD2 (6 bases). CDR3 length: 16 residues. Per the germline V gene, CDR1 is LGHNA and CDR2 is YNFKEQ. Trimming pared 2 bases from V and 5 bases from J, leaving 18 bases between. CDR3 sequence: CASSQTLARGYETQYF. CDR3 nucleotide sequence: TGTGCCAGCAGCCAAACTCTAGCGAGGGGATACGAGACCCAGTACTTC.

This chain links TRBV19 with TRBJ2-7, with TRBD1 matching 11 bases. The CDR3 has 16 amino acids. Germline V gene data show CDR1 as LNHDA and CDR2 as SQIVND (reference sequence). Losses at the gene ends were 6 bases for V and 6 bases for J; bases not matched to a gene: 13. The CDR3 DNA sequence: TGTGCCAGTAGCGGACAGGGGGCGGGAGCGTTCCGCGAGCAGTACTTC. Residues: CASSGQGAGAFREQYF.

Worth noting for this clonotype: The CDR3 does not end in the conserved phenylalanine or tryptophan, so this is likely a read error. The chain is built from TRBV2 and TRBJ2-3; D tentatively fits TRBD1 or TRBD2 (5 bases each). The CDR3 is 12 residues long. The V gene lost 5 bases and the J gene lost 10 bases, with 13 bases spanning the gap. The germline V gene encodes CDR1 SNHLY and CDR2 FYNNEI. This CDR3 is CASSNVGEPQYL. DNA of the CDR3: TGTGCCAGCAGTAACGTGGGGGAACCGCAGTATCTT.

CDR3 loop: CASSQESPYGAGVSYEQYF. CDR3 in DNA: TGCGCCAGCAGCCAAGAATCACCCTATGGGGCAGGGGTTTCCTACGAGCAGTACTTC. V usage is TRBV4-3 and J usage is TRBJ2-7; weak D call: TRBD1 (6 bases). Trimming cost V 0 bases and J 1 base, with 22 bases left between them. There are 19 residues in the CDR3. The germline gives CDR1 LGHNA, CDR2 YSLEER.

The chain carries TRBV20-1 and TRBJ1-3; D is uncertain. Germline V lookup: CDR1 DFQATT, CDR2 SNEGSKA (reference sequence). This CDR3 is built from 14 residues. V shed 3 bases and J shed 4 bases, with 13 bases lying between them. The CDR3 DNA is TGCAGTGCTAGGACTACAGCGGGGGGAAACACCATATATTTT. Protein: CSARTTAGGNTIYF.

This clonotype was seen a few times. The V and J genes are TRBV6-2 or TRBV6-3 and TRBJ2-1; weak D call: TRBD1 (6 bases). This CDR3 is 17 amino acids long. The V end was cut by 6 bases, the J end by 7 bases, with 25 bases between. Germline V gene sequence: CDR1 MNHEY, CDR2 SVGEGT. CDR3 coding DNA: TGTGCCAGCAGCCGCTTACCTGGGACCAGTAGGGGGAATGAGCAGTTCTTC. It specifies CASSRLPGTSRGNEQFF.

In its sample, this clonotype was seen once. The V and J genes are TRBV20-1 and TRBJ2-5; 7 nucleotides line up with TRBD1. Germline CDR1 and CDR2: DFQATT and SNEGSKA (reference sequence). The V segment lost 3 bases and the J segment 4 bases; nucleotides outside the gene matches: 2. This CDR3 region has 12 residues. CDR3 sequence: CSASDRAETQYF. The CDR3 DNA is TGCAGTGCTAGCGACAGGGCAGAGACCCAGTACTTC.

With respect to this clonotype: This may be a read error: a much more frequent sequence differs by one nucleotide. The CDR3: CASSFAGANTGELFF. As DNA, the CDR3 is TGTGCCAGCAGTTTCGCGGGAGCGAACACCGGGGAGCTGTTTTTT. This sequence joins TRBV12-5 and TRBJ2-2, with TRBD2 matching 7 bases. The germline CDR1 and CDR2 sequences are LGHNT and FRNRAP. There are 15 residues in the CDR3. The entire variable domain, with the rest obtained from reference TRBV12-5 and TRBJ2-2, is as follows: DARVTQTPRHKVTEMGQEVTMRCQPILGHNTVFWYRQTMMQGLELLAYFRNRAPLDDSGMPKDRFSAEMPDATLATLKIQPSEPRDSAVYFCASSFAGANTGELFFGEGSRLTVL.

For this clonotype: A junction boundary mismatches the germline segment, possibly from a read error. This chain links TRBV5-1 with TRBJ2-5; TRBD1 agrees at 8 bases. The CDR3 sequence is 16 residues long. The germline V gene encodes CDR1 SGHRS and CDR2 YFSETQ. CDR3: CASSKRLDRAAETQYF. CDR3 nucleotides: TGCGCCAGCAGCAAGAGGTTGGACAGGGCAGCGGAGACCCAATACTTC.

The J gene is TRBJ2-7, the V gene TRBV7-8; a possible D gene is TRBD2 (6 bases). V lost 4 bases, J lost 2 bases, and 24 bases lay in between. CDR1 SGHVS and CDR2 FQNEAQ come from the germline V gene. CDR3 length equals 18 residues. CDR3 DNA sequence: TGTGCCAGCAGCTCAGAGATTATTGGTGGCGGGGTCGCCTACGAGCAGTACTTC. Its protein product is CASSSEIIGGGVAYEQYF.

CDR3: CASRLTGGGNQPQHF. The CDR3 bases are TGTGCCAGCCGCTTGACTGGGGGGGGTAATCAGCCCCAGCATTTT. V is TRBV2 and J is TRBJ1-5; tentative D call: TRBD1 (5 bases). The length of the CDR3 is 15 residues. CDR1 and CDR2 (germline): SNHLY, FYNNEI. V was clipped by 8 bases and J by 4 bases, with 18 bases between them.

This clonotype was counted ten times or more. A read error may explain this, as a much larger clone is one base away. This rearrangement joins TRBV20-1 to TRBJ2-7; 9 bases fit TRBD2. The trim removed 4 bases at V and 6 bases at J, leaving 10 bases unmatched. CDR1 is DFQATT and CDR2 is SNEGSKA in the germline V gene (reference sequence). CDR3 length: 14 residues. The CDR3 coding sequence is TGCAGTGCTAATTGGCGGGAGGGCCTAACCGAGCAGTACTTC. Its translation is CSANWREGLTEQYF.

This clonotype has at least ten counts. CDR3 sequence: CASSRLPGTSGYQETQYF. For the CDR3, the DNA is TGTGCCAGCTCACGGCTACCAGGAACTAGCGGATACCAAGAGACCCAGTACTTC. The rearrangement joins TRBV18 to TRBJ2-5; TRBD2 matches 8 bases. The CDR3 loop spans 18 amino acids. Germline CDR1 and CDR2: KGHSH and LQKENI. J was trimmed by 0 bases and V by 4 bases; bases with no gene match: 13.

There are many counts of this clonotype. The V gene is TRBV5-6, the J gene TRBJ2-7; D perhaps matches TRBD1 (5 bases). CDR1 is SGHDT, CDR2 YYEEEE, per germline. Trimming removed 0 bases at V and 6 bases at J, with 10 bases between. The CDR3 consists of 13 residues. For the CDR3, the DNA is TGTGCCAGCAGCTTGGGACAGACGCGCGAGCAGTACTTC. It is translated as CASSLGQTREQYF.

This sequence joins TRBV6-1 and TRBJ2-2, with 7 bases fitting TRBD1. The germline V gene encodes CDR1 MNHNS and CDR2 SASEGT. The J segment lost 3 bases and the V segment lost 3 bases, leaving 13 bases of the junction unmatched. This CDR3 has 18 amino acids. CDR3 DNA sequence: TGTGCCAGCAGTGATAGCTACTTACCGGGACAGTACACCGGGGAGCTGTTTTTT. It codes for CASSDSYLPGQYTGELFF.

This sequence joins TRBV2 and TRBJ1-4, with D perhaps matching TRBD1 (5 bases). The CDR3 is made up of 14 amino acids. Germline V gene sequence: CDR1 SNHLY, CDR2 FYNNEI. The DNA of the CDR3 is TGTGCGGGCAGAGAGGGGAGGGACAATGAAAAACTGTTTTTT. Translating gives CAGREGRDNEKLFF.

This clonotype has ten or more counts. The rearrangement uses TRBV5-6 and TRBJ2-7; D is perhaps TRBD2 (5 bases). The CDR3 extends over 14 amino acids. Germline values: CDR1 SGHDT, CDR2 YYEEEE. Trimming stripped 4 bases from V and 4 bases from J, with 15 bases between. CDR3 sequence (DNA): TGTGCCAGCAGCCCGGGTCTTTCGGGGTACGAGCAGTACTTC. This codes for CASSPGLSGYEQYF. Full variable domain (remainder filled in from reference TRBV5-6 and TRBJ2-7): DAGVTQSPTHLIKTRGQQVTLRCSPKSGHDTVSWYQQALGQGPQFIFQYYEEEERQRGNFPDRFSGHQFPNYSSELNVNALLLGDSALYLCASSPGLSGYEQYFGPGTRLTVT.

This clonotype appeared many times. The rearrangement links TRBV11-3 to TRBJ2-1; unclear D gene. The CDR3 contains 11 residues. Trimming pared 5 bases from V and 10 bases from J, leaving 9 bases between. CDR1 SGHNT and CDR2 YENEEA come from the germline V gene. The CDR3 sequence is CASSPLREQFF. CDR3 coding DNA: TGTGCCAGCAGCCCCTTAAGGGAGCAGTTCTTC.

Turning to this clonotype: Since a much larger clone is just one base distant, this may be a read error. The chain couples TRBV5-1 to TRBJ2-7, with D unclear. The CDR3 spans 17 residues. The germline V and J ends were trimmed by 4 bases and 0 bases, with 20 bases remaining between them. Germline CDR1 and CDR2: SGHRS and YFSETQ. Here the CDR3 DNA reads TGCGCCAGCAGCCTGCTGGTTCGTGGCAGCGCCTCCTACGAGCAGTACTTC. This sequence encodes CASSLLVRGSASYEQYF.

Only a few counts were recorded for this clonotype. A read error may account for a junction end that differs from germline. The chain joins TRBV29-1 to TRBJ1-2, with 7 bases fitting TRBD1. Germline lookup yields CDR1 SQVTM and CDR2 ANQGSEA. CDR3 length: 11 residues. The DNA for the CDR3 is TGCAGCGTAGGGACAGTAGACGGCGAAGCTTTC. Translation: CSVGTVDGEAF. The whole variable domain, remainder taken from reference TRBV29-1 and TRBJ1-2, is SAVISQKPSRDICQRGTSLTIQCQVDSQVTMMFWYRQQPGQSLTLIATANQGSEATYESGFVIDKFPISRPNLTFSTLTVSNMSPEDSSIYLCSVGTVDGEAFGSGTRLTVV.

V is TRBV19 and J is TRBJ2-3; 7 bases are shared with TRBD2. Per germline, CDR1 LNHDA and CDR2 SQIVND (reference sequence). The V gene end was trimmed by 3 bases and the J gene end by 4 bases; junction bases not matched to a gene: 10. The CDR3 has 16 residues. The CDR3 spells CASSMSASGGSDTQYF. Here the CDR3 DNA reads TGTGCCAGTAGTATGTCGGCTAGCGGAGGTTCAGATACGCAGTATTTT.

This clonotype came up many times. The chain couples TRBV5-8 to TRBJ2-5; a possible D gene is TRBD1 (5 bases). The germline V gene has CDR1 SGHTS and CDR2 YDEGEE. V gave up 2 bases and J gave up 2 bases, with 10 bases separating them. CDR3 length equals 14 residues. The CDR3 reads CASSFGATQETQYF. DNA of the CDR3: TGTGCCAGCAGCTTTGGGGCGACTCAAGAGACCCAGTACTTC.

This clonotype was counted at least ten times. The chain is built from TRBV6-2 or TRBV6-3 and TRBJ2-3; 12 bases are a match to TRBD2. With 2 bases clipped from V and 0 bases from J, the junction kept 3 bases outside the gene matches. The CDR3 loop spans 17 amino acids. The germline V gene has CDR1 MNHEY and CDR2 SVGEGT. CDR3 sequence (DNA): TGTGCCAGCAGTTACGCGACTAGCGGGAGTAGCACAGATACGCAGTATTTT. Translated: CASSYATSGSSTDTQYF.

This clonotype has a handful of counts. The chain employs TRBV5-1 and TRBJ1-1; 9 bases line up with TRBD1. V shed 0 bases and J 12 bases; nucleotides not matched to a gene: 9. The germline V gene encodes CDR1 SGHRS and CDR2 YFSETQ. This CDR3 contains 14 residues. CDR3 sequence: CASSLDLGTGITFF. Written as DNA, the CDR3 is TGCGCCAGCAGCTTGGATCTTGGGACAGGGATAACTTTCTTT.

A word on this clonotype: This clone may be a read error of a much larger clone one base away. This chain uses TRBV9 with TRBJ1-6, with D unresolved. Looked up from germline, CDR1 is SGDLS and CDR2 is YYNGEE. This CDR3 spans 15 amino acids. In DNA form, the CDR3 reads TGTGTCAGCACCCAAGGGAGTGCGAATAATTCACCCCCCCACTTT. Amino acids: CVSTQGSANNSPPHF.